The 3 T cell receptor beta chains in this list originate from one sample, sequenced in a study of CD8 T cells in ankylosing spondylitis. These receptors are not linked to any known antigen. TCRdb redid the calling of the 5' RACE reads with MiXCR, one entry per CDR3 protein. There are approximately 520,000 distinct CDR3 sequences in the sample; over 4% occur only once, and roughly 3.2% lies in the top ten. Study results and limitations: Characteristic of ankylosing spondylitis blood, it appeared, was a TCR beta motif comprising eight highly homologous variants.

The sample comprised blood, either unsorted or a sorted T cell fraction (not recorded which). The receptors stem from a male donor with ankylosing spondylitis.

This clonotype was detected many times. The chain carries TRBV5-1 and TRBJ2-3; TRBD1 might be the D (6 bases). The CDR3 runs 14 residues. Trimming removed 4 bases at V and 0 bases at J, with 9 bases between. Per germline, CDR1 SGHRS and CDR2 YFSETQ. The CDR3 sequence: CASSVTGSTDTQYF. The CDR3 coding sequence is TGCGCCAGCAGCGTGACAGGCAGCACAGATACGCAGTATTTT. Based on the CDR3 plus reference TRBV5-1 and TRBJ2-3, the full variable domain is KAGVTQTPRYLIKTRGQQVTLSCSPISGHRSVSWYQQTPGQGLQFLFEYFSETQRNKGNFPGRFSGRQFSNSRSEMNVSTLELGDSALYLCASSVTGSTDTQYFGPGTRLTVL.

This clonotype was seen at least ten times. The V gene is TRBV5-1, the J gene TRBJ2-1; D is undetermined. CDR3 length: 12 amino acids. Germline V lookup: CDR1 SGHRS, CDR2 YFSETQ. The V gene lost 4 bases and the J gene lost 4 bases, with 6 bases spanning the gap. The CDR3 DNA follows: TGCGCCAGCAGCCAGATATACAATGAGCAGTTCTTC. Amino acids: CASSQIYNEQFF.

This clonotype was seen ten or more times. The V call is TRBV7-2, the J call TRBJ2-2, with TRBD1 identical over 8 bases. Germline CDR1 reads SGHTA; CDR2 reads FQGNSA. The CDR3 totals 14 residues. Germline trimming cut 4 bases from V and 8 bases from J; bases unmatched to any gene: 6. For the CDR3, the DNA is TGTGCCAGCAGCTCAAGACAGGGGCCAGGGGAGCTGTTTTTT. Protein product: CASSSRQGPGELFF.